A single sample is the source of the 24 T cell receptor beta chains below, sequenced in a study of T cells in Graves' hyperthyroidism and ophthalmopathy. TCR beta CDR3 regions were amplified from RNA transcripts. The primer set for the first-round RT-PCR of the TCR CDR3 was HTBI. TCRdb itself ran the multiplex PCR reads through MiXCR, one entry per CDR3 protein. This table holds about 480,000 distinct CDR3 sequences, around 22% found once. Sample: blood. These receptors originate from a woman between 25 and 40 years old with Graves' ophthalmopathy.

This clonotype was detected many times. The genes are TRBV29-1 and TRBJ2-7, with 8 bases aligning to TRBD1. J gave up 4 bases and V 4 bases, and 6 bases lay outside the gene matches. CDR3 length equals 13 residues. Germline V CDR1 and CDR2: SQVTM, ANQGSEA. The CDR3, as DNA: TGCAGCGTTGTGCGGACAGGGAGGTACGAGCAGTACTTC. It translates to CSVVRTGRYEQYF.

This clonotype appeared a few times. The V call is TRBV12-3 or TRBV12-4, the J call TRBJ1-4; no definite D call. Deletions cut 2 bases from V and 2 bases from J, with 6 bases between. The length of the CDR3 is 14 residues. The CDR3 sequence is CASSLSRTNEKLFF. CDR3 sequence (DNA): TGTGCCAGCAGTTTATCCCGGACTAATGAAAAACTGTTTTTT.

This clonotype appeared once. The chain carries TRBV5-8 and TRBJ1-1, with D perhaps matching TRBD1 (6 bases). CDR3 size: 13 residues. The ends were cut back, 6 bases at V and 1 base at J, with 10 bases in the middle. The germline CDR1 and CDR2 sequences are SGHTS and YDEGEE. DNA of the CDR3: TGTGCCAGCAACAAGGACAGGAACACTGAAGCTTTCTTT. Its translation: CASNKDRNTEAFF.

This clonotype was seen repeatedly, ten times or more. V usage is TRBV6-2 or TRBV6-3 and J usage is TRBJ2-2; either TRBD1 or TRBD2 may supply D (5 bases each). V lost 8 bases, J lost 3 bases, and 16 bases lay in between. The CDR3 covers 15 residues. CDR1 MNHEY and CDR2 SVGEGT come from the germline V gene. Here the CDR3 DNA reads TGTGCCAGCGGGGACGGGACCTCCCACACCGGGGAGCTGTTTTTT. Protein: CASGDGTSHTGELFF.

This clonotype occurred many times. V and J are TRBV6-1 and TRBJ1-5; D call uncertain. V dropped 4 bases and J dropped 0 bases, with 10 bases sitting between them. Germline lookup yields CDR1 MNHNS and CDR2 SASEGT. The CDR3 length is 15 residues. CDR3 amino acids: CASSAYGDSNQPQHF. The CDR3 DNA follows: TGTGCCAGCAGTGCATACGGAGATAGCAATCAGCCCCAGCATTTT.

This clonotype was found many times. This chain uses TRBV18 with TRBJ2-3; D not resolved. The CDR3 is 15 residues long. Germline lookup yields CDR1 KGHSH and CDR2 LQKENI. Trimming removed 1 base at V and 2 bases at J, with 10 bases between. CDR3 bases: TGTGCCAGCTCACCACGTTCTAAGAACACAGATACGCAGTATTTT. Translating gives CASSPRSKNTDTQYF.

This chain connects TRBV12-3 or TRBV12-4 to TRBJ1-3, with D perhaps TRBD1 (5 bases). This CDR3 region has 15 residues. V lost 1 base and J 4 bases, leaving 11 bases between the germline ends. The CDR3 nucleotides are TGTGCCAGCAGTTTAGGGGGCCGGCAGGGAAACACCATATATTTT. Translating it yields CASSLGGRQGNTIYF.

Concerning this clonotype itself: Just one base apart from a much larger clone, this may be a read error. This is likely a read error, given that the CDR3 carries no conserved phenylalanine or tryptophan at its end. V usage is TRBV12-3 or TRBV12-4 and J usage is TRBJ2-6, with 10 bases that match TRBD1. This CDR3 is built from 18 residues. V trimming: 7 bases; J trimming: 0 bases; junction bases outside the gene matches: 9. The CDR3 loop is CASTATGGVISGANVLTL. The CDR3, as DNA: TGTGCCAGCACAGCGACAGGGGGCGTAATCTCTGGGGCCAACGTCCTGACTTTA.

Concerning this clonotype itself: At one of its ends the junction is not consistent with the germline gene, which may arise from a read error. The rearrangement joins TRBV4-1 to TRBJ1-1, with 7 bases fitting TRBD1. This CDR3 comprises 14 residues. CDR1 MGHRA and CDR2 YSYEKL come from the germline V gene. CDR3 protein: CASSQFAGGTGAFF. The CDR3 DNA is TGCGCCAGCAGCCAATTTGCAGGGGGGACTGGAGCTTTCTTT.

This clonotype appeared many times. This chain uses TRBV7-2 with TRBJ1-5; D perhaps matches TRBD1 (5 bases). The CDR3 covers 17 residues. Germline CDR1 reads SGHTA; CDR2 reads FQGNSA. The germline V and J ends were trimmed by 2 bases and 2 bases, with 16 bases remaining between them. The CDR3, as DNA: TGTGCCAGCAGCTTAATAGAGGGACCGGGCGGCAATCAGCCCCAGCATTTT. Its translation: CASSLIEGPGGNQPQHF. Full variable domain (remainder filled in from reference TRBV7-2 and TRBJ1-5): GAGVSQSPSNKVTEKGKDVELRCDPISGHTALYWYRQSLGQGLEFLIYFQGNSAPDKSGLPSDRFSAERTGGSVSTLTIQRTQQEDSAVYLCASSLIEGPGGNQPQHFGDGTRLSIL.

The rearrangement links TRBV12-3 or TRBV12-4 to TRBJ1-2; 10 bases map to TRBD1. The CDR3 contains 15 residues. Trimming took 4 bases from V and 1 from J; bases not matched to a gene: 3. The CDR3 sequence: CASSSGTGVNYGYTF. The CDR3 nucleotides are TGTGCCAGCAGTTCAGGGACAGGGGTTAACTATGGCTACACCTTC.

This clonotype was seen at least ten times. V is TRBV7-9 and J is TRBJ2-7; weak D call: TRBD1 (5 bases). V was trimmed by 4 bases and J by 2 bases, leaving 12 bases between them. In germline, CDR1 is SEHNR, CDR2 FQNEAQ (reference sequence). The CDR3 spans 14 residues. The CDR3 sequence is CASSYTDSTYEQYF. In DNA form, the CDR3 reads TGTGCCAGCAGCTACACAGACAGCACCTACGAGCAGTACTTC.

This clonotype has ten or more counts. The chain couples TRBV12-3 or TRBV12-4 to TRBJ2-7; D ambiguous. V was clipped by 5 bases and J by 4 bases, with 9 bases between them. This CDR3 is 12 amino acids long. The CDR3 coding sequence is TGTGCCAGCAGTAGATGGGGTTACGAGCAGTACTTC. It yields the protein CASSRWGYEQYF.

This clonotype was counted many times. The V and J genes are TRBV20-1 and TRBJ1-1; D perhaps matches TRBD1 (6 bases). The V and J ends lost 1 base and 3 bases respectively, with 18 bases between them. The CDR3 sequence is 16 residues long. The germline V gene encodes CDR1 DFQATT and CDR2 SNEGSKA (reference sequence). CDR3 DNA: TGCAGTGCTAGAGTCGTGGGGGCAAATGACGACACTGAAGCTTTCTTT. Translation gives CSARVVGANDDTEAFF.

Only a few counts were recorded for this clonotype. The genes are TRBV4-1 and TRBJ1-5; 8 bases are shared with TRBD1. Germline V gene sequence: CDR1 MGHRA, CDR2 YSYEKL. The J segment lost 6 bases and the V segment lost 1 base, leaving 11 bases of the junction unmatched. This CDR3 spans 17 amino acids. The CDR3 DNA follows: TGCGCCAGCAGCCAAGTGTTTGCAGGGGGCCGAGGTCAGCCCCAGCATTTT. As protein: CASSQVFAGGRGQPQHF.

Only a few counts were recorded for this clonotype. The chain links TRBV7-3 to TRBJ2-2; TRBD1 is a possible D gene (6 bases). The germline V and J ends were trimmed by 4 bases and 7 bases, with 10 bases remaining between them. This CDR3 has 13 amino acids. Per germline, CDR1 SGHTA and CDR2 FQGTGA. CDR3 loop: CASSSRGGGELFF. Written as DNA, the CDR3 is TGTGCCAGCAGCTCCAGGGGTGGCGGGGAGCTGTTTTTT.

This clonotype was seen once. The chain carries TRBV14 and TRBJ2-7; the match to TRBD2 covers 8 bases. This CDR3 region has 15 residues. After removal of 1 base from V and 4 bases from J, the junction contained 6 bases not matched to a gene. Looked up from germline, CDR1 is SGHDN and CDR2 is FVKESK. DNA of the CDR3: TGTGCCAGCAGCCAAGGGCTAGCGGGTTATTACGAGCAGTACTTC. Translation: CASSQGLAGYYEQYF. Looking up the rest from reference TRBV14 and TRBJ2-7 gives the full variable domain: EAGVTQFPSHSVIEKGQTVTLRCDPISGHDNLYWYRRVMGKEIKFLLHFVKESKQDESGMPNNRFLAERTGGTYSTLKVQPAELEDSGVYFCASSQGLAGYYEQYFGPGTRLTVT.

This clonotype has just a few counts. The genes are TRBV3-1 and TRBJ1-1; TRBD1 is a possible D gene (6 bases). Germline assignment: CDR1 LGHDT and CDR2 YNNKEL (reference sequence). The V end lost 1 base, the J end lost 4 bases, and 10 bases lay between the germline ends. This CDR3 is 14 amino acids long. The CDR3: CASSQVGQPTEAFF. DNA for the CDR3: TGTGCCAGCAGCCAAGTGGGACAACCCACTGAAGCTTTCTTT.

Only a few counts were recorded for this clonotype. This chain joins TRBV6-1 and TRBJ1-1; a possible D gene is TRBD1 (6 bases). Trimming stripped 7 bases from V and 5 bases from J, with 11 bases between. Per the germline V gene, CDR1 is MNHNS and CDR2 is SASEGT. There are 12 residues in the CDR3. DNA of the CDR3: TGTGCCAGCACAGGGGTTCGAACTGAAGCTTTCTTT. Translated, it gives CASTGVRTEAFF.

The rearrangement links TRBV4-2 to TRBJ2-7; D unclear. V was pared by 1 base and J by 2 bases, with 9 bases between. The CDR3 loop spans 14 amino acids. CDR1 and CDR2 (germline): LGHNA, YNFKEQ. The CDR3 here is CASSQGQLTYEQYF. The CDR3 nucleotides read TGTGCCAGCAGCCAAGGCCAGTTAACCTACGAGCAGTACTTC.

This clonotype has at least ten counts. V and J are TRBV7-2 and TRBJ2-5, with 8 bases that match TRBD2. The V segment lost 3 bases and the J segment 13 bases; nucleotides outside the gene matches: 13. Germline assignment: CDR1 SGHTA and CDR2 FQGNSA. This CDR3 has 14 residues. In nucleotides, the CDR3 is TGTGCCAGCAGCTTCGCGGGGGGCCCTTACATTGCGTACTTC. Residues: CASSFAGGPYIAYF.

This clonotype was observed many times. V and J are TRBV5-5 and TRBJ2-2; D is ambiguous. This CDR3 has 15 amino acids. The germline V gene has CDR1 SGHKS and CDR2 YYEKEE (reference sequence). V was pared by 5 bases and J by 0 bases, with 11 bases between. The CDR3 loop is CASSFRTANTGELFF. As DNA, the CDR3 is TGTGCCAGCAGTTTCCGGACGGCGAACACCGGGGAGCTGTTTTTT.

This clonotype was counted many times. This chain joins TRBV10-2 and TRBJ1-2; D unresolved. Deletions cut 0 bases from V and 1 base from J, with 6 bases between. The CDR3 is 14 residues long. CDR1 is WSHSY and CDR2 is SAAADI in the germline V gene. CDR3 bases: TGCGCCAGCAGTGAGTCGCCGGTTAACTATGGCTACACCTTC. Translated: CASSESPVNYGYTF.

This chain uses TRBV20-1 with TRBJ2-5, with 7 bases that match TRBD2. The germline gives CDR1 DFQATT, CDR2 SNEGSKA (reference sequence). The CDR3 sequence is 14 residues long. V gave up 5 bases and J gave up 5 bases; unmatched junction bases: 11. The CDR3 nucleotides read TGCAGTGCTGGGGGGGGGGGTACCTTGGAGACCCAGTACTTC. Translation gives CSAGGGGTLETQYF.